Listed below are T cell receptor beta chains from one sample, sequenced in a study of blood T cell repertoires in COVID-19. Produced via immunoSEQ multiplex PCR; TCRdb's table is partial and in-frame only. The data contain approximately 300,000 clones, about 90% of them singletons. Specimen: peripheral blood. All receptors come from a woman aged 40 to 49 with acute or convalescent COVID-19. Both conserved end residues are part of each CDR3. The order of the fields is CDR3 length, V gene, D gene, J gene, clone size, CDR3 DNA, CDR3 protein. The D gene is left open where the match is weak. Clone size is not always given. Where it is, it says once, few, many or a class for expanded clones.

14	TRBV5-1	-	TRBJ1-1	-	TGCGCCAGCAGCTTGGGCGGACAGAACACTGAAGCTTTCTTT	CASSLGGQNTEAFF
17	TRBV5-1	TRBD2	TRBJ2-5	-	TGCGCCAGCAGCTCATCGGGACTAGCGGGGCAGGGGGAGACCCAGTACTTC	CASSSSGLAGQGETQYF
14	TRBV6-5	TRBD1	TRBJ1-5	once	TGTGCCAGCAGTCGGACAGGGAAGGGTCAGCCCCAGCATTTT	CASSRTGKGQPQHF
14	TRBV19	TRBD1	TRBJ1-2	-	TGTGCCAGTAGTATCGGGACAGGGCCCGATGGCTACACCTTC	CASSIGTGPDGYTF
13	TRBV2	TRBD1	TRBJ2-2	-	TGTGCCAGCAGTGGGACAGGGGCCGGGGAGCTGTTTTTT	CASSGTGAGELFF
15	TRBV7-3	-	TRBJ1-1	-	TGTGCCAGCAGCTTAAATGGCGGTGGGAACACTGAAGCTTTCTTT	CASSLNGGGNTEAFF
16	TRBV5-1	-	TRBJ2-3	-	TGCGCCAGCAGCTTGGGTCTGGAGCGGAACACAGATACGCAGTATTTT	CASSLGLERNTDTQYF
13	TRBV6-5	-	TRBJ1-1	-	TGTGCCAGCAGTTCGGGGGGCGTCACTGAAGCTTTCTTT	CASSSGGVTEAFF
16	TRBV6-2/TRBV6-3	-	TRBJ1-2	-	TGTGCCAGCAGTTCACCTTCAGACAGGCCGAACTATGGCTACACCTTC	CASSSPSDRPNYGYTF
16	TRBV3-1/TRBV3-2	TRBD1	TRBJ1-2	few	TGTGCCAGCAGCCAACGTGCCACAGGGGGGCTCTATGGCTACACCTTC	CASSQRATGGLYGYTF
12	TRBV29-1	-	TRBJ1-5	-	TGCAGCGTTTCGTATAGCAATCAGCCCCAGCATTTT	CSVSYSNQPQHF
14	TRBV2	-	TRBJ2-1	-	TGTGCCAGCAGTGTAGGGGTTAGAATACATGAGCAGTTCTTC	CASSVGVRIHEQFF
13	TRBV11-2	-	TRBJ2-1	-	TGTGCCAGCAGCTCAGAACAGGGACTAGAGCAGTTCTTC	CASSSEQGLEQFF
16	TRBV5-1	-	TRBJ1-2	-	TGCGCCAGCAGCCTTGGTATCGGCGAATTGACTCATGGCTACACCTTC	CASSLGIGELTHGYTF
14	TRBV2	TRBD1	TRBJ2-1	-	TGTGCCAGCAGGGAAAGGACAGGGTACAATGAGCAGTTCTTC	CASRERTGYNEQFF
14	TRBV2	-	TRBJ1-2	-	TGTGCCATGACGCCGGACAGTTCCCGTTATGGCTACACCTTC	CAMTPDSSRYGYTF
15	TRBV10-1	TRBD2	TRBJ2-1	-	TGCGCCAGCAGTAGGGAGGGGAGCTCCTACAATGAGCAGTTCTTC	CASSREGSSYNEQFF
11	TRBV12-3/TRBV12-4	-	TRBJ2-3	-	TGTGCCAGCAGCAATACAGATACGCAGTATTTT	CASSNTDTQYF
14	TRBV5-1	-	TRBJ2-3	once	TGCGCCAGCAGCTTCGAGGGTTGGACAGATACGCAGTATTTT	CASSFEGWTDTQYF
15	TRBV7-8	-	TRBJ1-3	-	TGTGCCAGCAGCATCGGGGACATCCTCGGAAACACCATATATTTT	CASSIGDILGNTIYF
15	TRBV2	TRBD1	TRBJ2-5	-	TGTGCCAGCAGTGTCAGGACAGGGGGCGTTGAGACCCAGTACTTC	CASSVRTGGVETQYF
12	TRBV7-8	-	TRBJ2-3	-	TGTGCCAGCAGGCACTTCACAGATACGCAGTATTTT	CASRHFTDTQYF
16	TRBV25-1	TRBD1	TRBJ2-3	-	TGTGCCAGCACCCGGACCTCTACAGGGGCGGGAGATACGCAGTATTTT	CASTRTSTGAGDTQYF
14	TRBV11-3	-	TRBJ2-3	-	TGTGCCAGCAGCTTAGGGGTTGGAGAGGATACGCAGTATTTT	CASSLGVGEDTQYF
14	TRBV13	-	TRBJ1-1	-	TGTGCCAGCAGCGCCGGACAGCTAGGCGCTGAAGCTTTCTTT	CASSAGQLGAEAFF
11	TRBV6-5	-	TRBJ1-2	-	TGTGCCAGCAGTTATGGACAGGGCTACACCTTC	CASSYGQGYTF
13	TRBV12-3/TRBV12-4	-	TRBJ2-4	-	TGTGCCAGCAGCACTTTTGGGGGGGCCCCTGCGTACTTC	CASSTFGGAPAYF
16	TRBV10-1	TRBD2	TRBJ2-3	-	TGCGCCAGCAGTGAGGGGCCCGGGGGGGCCTTAGATACGCAGTATTTT	CASSEGPGGALDTQYF
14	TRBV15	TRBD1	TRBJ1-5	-	TGTGCCACCAGCAGGGGTGACAGGGATCAGCCCCAGCATTTT	CATSRGDRDQPQHF
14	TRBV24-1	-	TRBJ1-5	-	TGTGCCACCAGTGACCAGGGGCAGGCTCAGCCCCAGCATTTT	CATSDQGQAQPQHF
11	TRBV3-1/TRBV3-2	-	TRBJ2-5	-	TGTGCCAGCAGCCCCCTAGGGACCCAGTACTTC	CASSPLGTQYF
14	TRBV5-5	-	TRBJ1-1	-	TGTGCCAGCAGCCCCCTGGACAGGAACACTGAAGCTTTCTTT	CASSPLDRNTEAFF
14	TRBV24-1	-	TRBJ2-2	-	TGTGCCACCAGTGATAAGGGAGACACCGGGGAGCTGTTTTTT	CATSDKGDTGELFF
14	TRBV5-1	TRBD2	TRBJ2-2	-	TGCGCCAGCAGCTTGATCGGGGGGGCCGGGGAGCTGTTTTTT	CASSLIGGAGELFF
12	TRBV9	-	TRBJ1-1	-	TGTGCCAGCAGCACGAGAGACACTGAAGCTTTCTTT	CASSTRDTEAFF
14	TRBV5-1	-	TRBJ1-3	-	TGCGCCAGCAGCCGAGATGACTCTGGAAACACCATATATTTT	CASSRDDSGNTIYF
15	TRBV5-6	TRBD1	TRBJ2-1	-	TGTGCCAGCAGCTTGGGGACAGGGCCCTACAATGAGCAGTTCTTC	CASSLGTGPYNEQFF
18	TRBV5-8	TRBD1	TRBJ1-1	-	TGTGCCAGCACTTTTCCCCTTTGGACAGGGACGATGAACACTGAAGCTTTCTTT	CASTFPLWTGTMNTEAFF
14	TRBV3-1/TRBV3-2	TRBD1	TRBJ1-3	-	TGTGCCAGCAGTCAGGGGGAGTCTGGAAACACCATATATTTT	CASSQGESGNTIYF
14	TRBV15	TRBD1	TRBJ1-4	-	TGTGCCACCAGCAGAGGGGACAGACCAGCGCGACTGTTTTTT	CATSRGDRPARLFF
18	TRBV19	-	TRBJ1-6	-	TGTGCCAGTAGTATAGGGGCCCCCTCAGGGGCTGATAAGTCACCCCTCCACTTT	CASSIGAPSGADKSPLHF
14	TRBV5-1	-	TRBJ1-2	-	TGCGCCAGCAGCTCTCAGACAGCCAACTATGGCTACACCTTC	CASSSQTANYGYTF
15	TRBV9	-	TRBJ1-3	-	TGTGCCAGCAGCGTAGGACCAGGGGCTGGAAACACCATATATTTT	CASSVGPGAGNTIYF
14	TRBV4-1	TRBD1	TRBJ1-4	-	TGCGCCAGCAGCCAAGGGGACAGTCCCGAAAAACTGTTTTTT	CASSQGDSPEKLFF
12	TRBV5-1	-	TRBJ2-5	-	TGCGCCAGCAGCTTGCGGCAAGAGACCCAGTACTTC	CASSLRQETQYF